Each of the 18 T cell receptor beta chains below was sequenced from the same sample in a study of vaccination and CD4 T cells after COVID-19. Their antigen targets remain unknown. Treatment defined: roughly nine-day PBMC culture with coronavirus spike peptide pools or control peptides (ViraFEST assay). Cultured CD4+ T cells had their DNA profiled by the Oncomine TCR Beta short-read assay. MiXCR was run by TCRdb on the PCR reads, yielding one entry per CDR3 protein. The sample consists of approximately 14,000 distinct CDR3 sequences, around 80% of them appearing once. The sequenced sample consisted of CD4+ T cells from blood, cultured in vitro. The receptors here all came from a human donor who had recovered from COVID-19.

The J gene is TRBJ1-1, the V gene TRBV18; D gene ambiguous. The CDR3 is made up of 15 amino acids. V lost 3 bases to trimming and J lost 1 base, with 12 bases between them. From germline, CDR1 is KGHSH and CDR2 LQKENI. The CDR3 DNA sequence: TGTGCCAGCTCACCGAGTCGGGGAGAGAACACTGAAGCTTTCTTT. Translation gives CASSPSRGENTEAFF. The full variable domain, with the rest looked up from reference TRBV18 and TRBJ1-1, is NAGVMQNPRHLVRRRGQEARLRCSPMKGHSHVYWYRQLPEEGLKFMVYLQKENIIDESGMPKERFSAEFPKEGPSILRIQQVVRGDSAAYFCASSPSRGENTEAFFGQGTRLTVV.

The CDR3 DNA sequence: TGTGCCAGCAGCCTCTCCGTCGGGACTAGCGGAACCTACGAGCAGTACTTC. As protein: CASSLSVGTSGTYEQYF. The J gene is TRBJ2-7, the V gene TRBV7-2, with 11 nucleotides matching TRBD2. The trim removed 5 bases at V and 2 bases at J, leaving 11 bases unmatched. There are 17 residues in the CDR3. Germline-derived CDR1 and CDR2 are SGHTA and FQGNSA. Full variable domain (missing parts from reference TRBV7-2 and TRBJ2-7): GAGVSQSPSNKVTEKGKDVELRCDPISGHTALYWYRQSLGQGLEFLIYFQGNSAPDKSGLPSDRFSAERTGGSVSTLTIQRTQQEDSAVYLCASSLSVGTSGTYEQYFGPGTRLTVT.

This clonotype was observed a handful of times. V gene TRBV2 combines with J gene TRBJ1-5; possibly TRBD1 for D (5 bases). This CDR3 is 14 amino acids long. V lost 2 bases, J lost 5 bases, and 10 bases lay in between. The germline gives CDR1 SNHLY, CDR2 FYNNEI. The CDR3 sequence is CASSERRVDQPQHF. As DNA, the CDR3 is TGTGCCAGCAGTGAACGCAGGGTGGATCAGCCCCAGCATTTT.

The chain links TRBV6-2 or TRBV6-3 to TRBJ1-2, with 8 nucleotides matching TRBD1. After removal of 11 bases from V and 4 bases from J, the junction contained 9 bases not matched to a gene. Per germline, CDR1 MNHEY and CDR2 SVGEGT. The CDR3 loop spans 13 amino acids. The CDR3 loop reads CAAETGATYGYTF. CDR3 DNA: TGTGCCGCTGAGACAGGGGCGACCTATGGCTACACCTTC.

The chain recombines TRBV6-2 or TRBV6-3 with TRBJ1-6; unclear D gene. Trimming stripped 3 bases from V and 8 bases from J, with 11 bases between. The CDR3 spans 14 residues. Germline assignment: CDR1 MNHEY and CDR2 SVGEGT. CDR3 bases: TGTGCCAGCAGTTATAACGGAGAAGATTCACCCCTCCACTTT. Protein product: CASSYNGEDSPLHF.

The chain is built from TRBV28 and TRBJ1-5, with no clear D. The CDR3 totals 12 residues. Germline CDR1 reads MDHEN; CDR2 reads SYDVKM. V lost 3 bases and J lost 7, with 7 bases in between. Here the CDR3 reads CASSFRRQPQHF. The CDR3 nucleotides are TGTGCCAGCAGTTTTCGGAGGCAGCCCCAGCATTTT.

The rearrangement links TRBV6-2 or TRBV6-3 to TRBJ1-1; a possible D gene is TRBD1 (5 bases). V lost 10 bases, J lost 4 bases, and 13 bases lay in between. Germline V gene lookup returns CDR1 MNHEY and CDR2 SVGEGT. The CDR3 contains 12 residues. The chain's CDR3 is CATQEGTTEAFF. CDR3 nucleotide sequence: TGTGCCACCCAAGAGGGGACCACTGAAGCTTTCTTT.

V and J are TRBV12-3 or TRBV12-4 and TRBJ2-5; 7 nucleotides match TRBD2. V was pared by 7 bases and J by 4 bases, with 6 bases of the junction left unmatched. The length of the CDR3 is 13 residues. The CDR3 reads CASTAGRLETQYF. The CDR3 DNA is TGTGCCAGCACCGCCGGGAGGCTAGAGACCCAGTACTTC.

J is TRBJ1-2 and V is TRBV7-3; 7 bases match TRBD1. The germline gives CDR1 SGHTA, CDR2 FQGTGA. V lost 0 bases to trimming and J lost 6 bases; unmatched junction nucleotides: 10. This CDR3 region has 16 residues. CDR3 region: CASSLTQPDRSNGYTF. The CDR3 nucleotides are TGTGCCAGCAGCTTAACCCAACCGGACAGGTCTAATGGCTACACCTTC.

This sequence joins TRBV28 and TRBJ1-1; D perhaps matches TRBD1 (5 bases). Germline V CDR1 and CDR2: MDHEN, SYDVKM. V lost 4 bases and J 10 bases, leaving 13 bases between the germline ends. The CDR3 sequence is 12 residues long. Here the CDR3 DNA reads TGTGCCAGCAGTTCAGCCCTGAGGGGAGCTTTCTTT. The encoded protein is CASSSALRGAFF.

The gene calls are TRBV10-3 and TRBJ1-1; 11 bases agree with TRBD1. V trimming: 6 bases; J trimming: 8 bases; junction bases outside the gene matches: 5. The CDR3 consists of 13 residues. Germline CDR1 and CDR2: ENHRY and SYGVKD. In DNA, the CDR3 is TGTGCCATCAGGGACAGGGGGCTCGGAGAAGCTTTCTTT. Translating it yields CAIRDRGLGEAFF.

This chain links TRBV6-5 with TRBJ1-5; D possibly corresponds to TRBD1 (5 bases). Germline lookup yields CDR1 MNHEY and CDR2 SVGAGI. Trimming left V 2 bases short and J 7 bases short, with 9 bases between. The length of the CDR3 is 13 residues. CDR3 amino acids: CASSYGGTQPQHF. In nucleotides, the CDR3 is TGTGCCAGCAGTTACGGGGGTACACAGCCCCAGCATTTT.

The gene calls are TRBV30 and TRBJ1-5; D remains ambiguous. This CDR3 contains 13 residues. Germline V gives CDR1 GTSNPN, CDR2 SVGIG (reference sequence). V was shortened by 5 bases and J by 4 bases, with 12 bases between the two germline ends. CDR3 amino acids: CAWGPQANQPQHF. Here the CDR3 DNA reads TGTGCCTGGGGCCCACAAGCGAATCAGCCCCAGCATTTT.

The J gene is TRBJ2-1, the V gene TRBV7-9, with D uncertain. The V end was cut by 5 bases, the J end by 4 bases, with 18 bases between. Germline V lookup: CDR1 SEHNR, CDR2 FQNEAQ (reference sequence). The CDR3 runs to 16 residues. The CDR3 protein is CASSPDFQERYNEQFF. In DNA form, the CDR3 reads TGTGCCAGCAGCCCCGATTTTCAGGAGAGATACAATGAGCAGTTCTTC.

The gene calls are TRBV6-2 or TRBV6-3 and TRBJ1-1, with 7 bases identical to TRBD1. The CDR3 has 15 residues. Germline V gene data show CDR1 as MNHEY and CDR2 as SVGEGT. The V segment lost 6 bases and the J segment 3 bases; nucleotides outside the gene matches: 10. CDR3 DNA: TGTGCCAGCAGGCCACCTCAGGGGGAGTACACTGAAGCTTTCTTT. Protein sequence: CASRPPQGEYTEAFF.

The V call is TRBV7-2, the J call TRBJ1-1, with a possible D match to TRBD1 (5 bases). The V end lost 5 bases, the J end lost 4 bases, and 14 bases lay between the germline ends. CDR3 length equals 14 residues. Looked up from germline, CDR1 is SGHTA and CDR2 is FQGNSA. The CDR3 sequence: CASSPQSGGTEAFF. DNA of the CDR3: TGTGCCAGCAGCCCCCAATCGGGGGGCACTGAAGCTTTCTTT.

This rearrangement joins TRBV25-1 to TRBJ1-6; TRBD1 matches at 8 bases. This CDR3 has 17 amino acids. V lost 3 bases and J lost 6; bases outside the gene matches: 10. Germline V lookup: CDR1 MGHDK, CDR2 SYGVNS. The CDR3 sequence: CASSEWTGNVGNSPLHF. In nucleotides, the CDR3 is TGTGCCAGCAGTGAGTGGACAGGGAACGTCGGTAATTCACCCCTCCACTTT.

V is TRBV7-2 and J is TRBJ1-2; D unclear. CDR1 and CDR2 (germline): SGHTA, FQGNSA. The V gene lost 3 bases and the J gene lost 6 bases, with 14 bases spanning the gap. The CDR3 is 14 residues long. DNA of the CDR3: TGTGCCAGCAGCTTTGGGAATGTTGCGGATGGCTACACCTTC. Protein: CASSFGNVADGYTF.